This T cell receptor (beta chain) was sequenced during a study of control samples from healthy donors and cancer patients. Sequencing used immunoSEQ multiplex PCR; TCRdb keeps in-frame clones, though not all of them. The table lists approximately 79,000 clones, approximately 90% of them singletons, with roughly 6.9% in the top ten. V was shortened by 5 bases and J by 1 base, with 13 bases between the two germline ends. The CDR3 totals 15 residues. Germline CDR1 and CDR2: SEHNR and FQNEAQ (reference sequence). The origin of this receptor is a man aged 45-65 years in good health. V usage is TRBV7-9 and J usage is TRBJ2-3, with D possibly being TRBD1 (6 bases). The sequenced sample consisted of blood. The CDR3 sequence is CASSIRDTGTDTQYF. The CDR3 nucleotides read TGTGCCAGCAGCATCCGGGACACGGGCACAGATACGCAGTATTTT. The full variable domain, its missing parts supplied by reference TRBV7-9 and TRBJ2-3, is DTGVSQNPRHKITKRGQNVTFRCDPISEHNRLYWYRQTLGQGPEFLTYFQNEAQLEKSRLLSDRFSAERPKGSFSTLEIQRTEQGDSAMYLCASSIRDTGTDTQYFGPGTRLTVL.